This T cell receptor (beta chain) was observed in a study of T cell repertoires in cytomegalovirus infection. The CDR3 covers 13 residues. Trimming cost V 3 bases and J 4 bases, with 7 bases left between them. This clonotype was counted ten times or more. What it binds is not known. General study points: The study found HLA-C-restricted CMV-specific TCR beta clonotypes dominating the ex vivo response. Cumulative frequency of public TCR beta families picked out carriers of CMV plus the relevant HLA.

TCRdb re-analysed the reads in MiXCR, keeping a single row per CDR3 protein. The sample has roughly 630,000 distinct CDR3 sequences; approximately 24% are singletons. V and J are TRBV12-3 or TRBV12-4 and TRBJ2-1; D not certain. The sequenced sample consisted of CD8+ T cells from PBMCs. The receptor was isolated from a human donor in good health (CMV status not recorded). Some clones in this sample may be carry-over from other donors' samples. The CDR3: CASSFPLYNEQFF. CDR3 in DNA: TGTGCCAGCAGTTTTCCCCTTTACAATGAGCAGTTCTTC.